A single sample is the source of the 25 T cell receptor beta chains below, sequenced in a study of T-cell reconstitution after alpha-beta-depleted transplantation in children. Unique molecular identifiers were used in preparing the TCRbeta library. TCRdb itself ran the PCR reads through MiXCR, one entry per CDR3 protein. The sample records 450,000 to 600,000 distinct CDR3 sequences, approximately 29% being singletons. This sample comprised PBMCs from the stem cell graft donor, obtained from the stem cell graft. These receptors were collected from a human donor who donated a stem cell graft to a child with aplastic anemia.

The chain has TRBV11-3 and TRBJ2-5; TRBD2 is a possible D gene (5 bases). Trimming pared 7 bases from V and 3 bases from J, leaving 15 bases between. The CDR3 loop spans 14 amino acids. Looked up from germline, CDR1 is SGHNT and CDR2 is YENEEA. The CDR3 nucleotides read TGTGCCAGCAAACGGATGACCGGGGAAGAGACCCAGTACTTC. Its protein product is CASKRMTGEETQYF.

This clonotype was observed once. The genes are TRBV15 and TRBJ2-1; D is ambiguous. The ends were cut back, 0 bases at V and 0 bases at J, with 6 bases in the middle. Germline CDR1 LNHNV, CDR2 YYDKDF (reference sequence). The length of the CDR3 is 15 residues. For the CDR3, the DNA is TGTGCCACCAGCAGAGAACTGAGCTCCTACAATGAGCAGTTCTTC. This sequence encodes CATSRELSSYNEQFF. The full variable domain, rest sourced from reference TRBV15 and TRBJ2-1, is DAMVIQNPRYQVTQFGKPVTLSCSQTLNHNVMYWYQQKSSQAPKLLFHYYDKDFNNEADTPDNFQSRRPNTSFCFLDIRSPGLGDTAMYLCATSRELSSYNEQFFGPGTRLTVL.

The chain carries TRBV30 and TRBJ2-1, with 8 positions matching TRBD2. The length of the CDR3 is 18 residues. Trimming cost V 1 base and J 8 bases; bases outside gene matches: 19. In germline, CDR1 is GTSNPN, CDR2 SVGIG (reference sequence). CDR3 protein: CAWSASLRGSGNRDEQFF. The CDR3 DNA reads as TGTGCCTGGAGTGCTAGTCTTCGTGGTAGCGGGAATCGCGATGAGCAGTTCTTC.

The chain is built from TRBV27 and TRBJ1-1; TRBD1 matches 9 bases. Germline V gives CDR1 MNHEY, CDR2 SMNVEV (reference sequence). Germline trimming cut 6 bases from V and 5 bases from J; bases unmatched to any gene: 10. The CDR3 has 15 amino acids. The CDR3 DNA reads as TGTGCCAGCAGCCTCACAGGGGGCGCGTCGACTGAAGCTTTCTTT. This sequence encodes CASSLTGGASTEAFF.

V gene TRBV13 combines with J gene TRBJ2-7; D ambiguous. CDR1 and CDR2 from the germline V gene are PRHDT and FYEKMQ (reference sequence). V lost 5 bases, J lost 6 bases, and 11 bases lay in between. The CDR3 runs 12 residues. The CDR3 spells CASSLSATEQYF. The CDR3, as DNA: TGTGCCAGCAGCCTCTCTGCCACCGAGCAGTACTTC. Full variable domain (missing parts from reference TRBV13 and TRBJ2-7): AAGVIQSPRHLIKEKRETATLKCYPIPRHDTVYWYQQGPGQDPQFLISFYEKMQSDKGSIPDRFSAQQFSDYHSELNMSSLELGDSALYFCASSLSATEQYFGPGTRLTVT.

CDR3 nucleotide sequence: TGTGCCAGCAGCCCCGGTCCTGGACGCGACAATCAGCCCCAGCATTTT. This translates into CASSPGPGRDNQPQHF. The chain couples TRBV5-4 to TRBJ1-5; D gene uncertain. Trimming shortened V by 4 bases and J by 3 bases, and 17 bases separated the two germline ends. Germline V gene lookup returns CDR1 SGHNT and CDR2 YYREEE (reference sequence). The CDR3 spans 16 residues.

CDR3 sequence: CASSRTGTVYNSPLHF. For the CDR3, the DNA is TGTGCCAGCAGTCGTACCGGGACAGTCTATAATTCACCCCTCCACTTT. The chain couples TRBV12-3 or TRBV12-4 to TRBJ1-6; 7 nucleotides match TRBD1. V lost 5 bases, J lost 3 bases, and 7 bases stayed unmatched. The CDR3 is 16 residues long.

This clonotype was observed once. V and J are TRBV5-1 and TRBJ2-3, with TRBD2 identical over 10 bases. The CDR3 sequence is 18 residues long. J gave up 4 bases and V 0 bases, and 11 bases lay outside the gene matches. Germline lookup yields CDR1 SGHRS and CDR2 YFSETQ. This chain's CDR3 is CASSLALWVAGGPDTQYF. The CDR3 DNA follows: TGCGCCAGCAGCTTGGCCTTATGGGTAGCGGGAGGTCCAGATACGCAGTATTTT.

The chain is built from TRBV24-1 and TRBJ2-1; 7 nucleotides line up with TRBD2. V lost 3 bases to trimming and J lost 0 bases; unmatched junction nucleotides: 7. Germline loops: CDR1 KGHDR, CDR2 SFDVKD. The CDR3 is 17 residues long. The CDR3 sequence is CATSDMAGGSSYNEQFF. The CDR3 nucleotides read TGTGCCACCAGTGATATGGCCGGGGGGAGCTCCTACAATGAGCAGTTCTTC.

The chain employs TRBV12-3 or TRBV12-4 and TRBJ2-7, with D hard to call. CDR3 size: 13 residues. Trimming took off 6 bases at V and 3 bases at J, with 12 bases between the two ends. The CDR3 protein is CASRGSTDYEQYF. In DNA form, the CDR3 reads TGTGCCAGCAGGGGTAGTACGGACTACGAGCAGTACTTC.

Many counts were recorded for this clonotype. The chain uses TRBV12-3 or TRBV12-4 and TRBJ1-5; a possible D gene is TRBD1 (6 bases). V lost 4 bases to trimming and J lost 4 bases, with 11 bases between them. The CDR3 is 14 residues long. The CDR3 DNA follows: TGTGCCAGCAGTTCAGGGGTGGCTAATCAGCCCCAGCATTTT. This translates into CASSSGVANQPQHF.

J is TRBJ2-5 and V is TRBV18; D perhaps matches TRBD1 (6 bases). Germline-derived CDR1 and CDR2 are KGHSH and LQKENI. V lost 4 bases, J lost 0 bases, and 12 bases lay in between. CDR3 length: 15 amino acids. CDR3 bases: TGTGCCAGCTCACACAGGGCCGGGTACCAAGAGACCCAGTACTTC. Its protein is CASSHRAGYQETQYF.

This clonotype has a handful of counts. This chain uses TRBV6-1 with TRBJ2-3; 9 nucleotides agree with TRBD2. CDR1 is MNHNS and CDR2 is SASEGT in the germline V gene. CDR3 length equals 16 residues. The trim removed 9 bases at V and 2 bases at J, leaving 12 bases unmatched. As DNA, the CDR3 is TGTGCCAGTGTTCGTGTGCTAGCGGGGACCACAGATACGCAGTATTTT. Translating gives CASVRVLAGTTDTQYF.

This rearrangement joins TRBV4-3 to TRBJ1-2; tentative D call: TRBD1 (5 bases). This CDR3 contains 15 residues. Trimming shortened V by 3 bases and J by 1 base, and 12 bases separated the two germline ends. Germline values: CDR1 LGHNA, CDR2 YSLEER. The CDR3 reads CASSQPAGLNYGYTF. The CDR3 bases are TGCGCCAGCAGCCAGCCGGCAGGGCTTAACTATGGCTACACCTTC.

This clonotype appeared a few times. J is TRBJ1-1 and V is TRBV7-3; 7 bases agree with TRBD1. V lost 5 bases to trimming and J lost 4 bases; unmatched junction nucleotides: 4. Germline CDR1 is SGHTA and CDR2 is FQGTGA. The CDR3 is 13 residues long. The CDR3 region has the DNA TGTGCCAGCAGCCAACAGGGGTTCACTGAAGCTTTCTTT. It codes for CASSQQGFTEAFF.

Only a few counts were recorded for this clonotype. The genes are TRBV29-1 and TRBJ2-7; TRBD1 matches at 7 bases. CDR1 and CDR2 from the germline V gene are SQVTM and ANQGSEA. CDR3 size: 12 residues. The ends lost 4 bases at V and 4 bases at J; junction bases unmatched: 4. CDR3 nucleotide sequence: TGCAGCGTTGGACAGGGTGGGTACGAGCAGTACTTC. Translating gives CSVGQGGYEQYF.

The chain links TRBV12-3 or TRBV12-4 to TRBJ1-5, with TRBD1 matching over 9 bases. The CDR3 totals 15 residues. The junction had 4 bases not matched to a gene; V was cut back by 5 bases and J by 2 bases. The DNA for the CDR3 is TGTGCCAGCAGTCGTACAGGGGGCGGCAATCAGCCCCAGCATTTT. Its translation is CASSRTGGGNQPQHF.

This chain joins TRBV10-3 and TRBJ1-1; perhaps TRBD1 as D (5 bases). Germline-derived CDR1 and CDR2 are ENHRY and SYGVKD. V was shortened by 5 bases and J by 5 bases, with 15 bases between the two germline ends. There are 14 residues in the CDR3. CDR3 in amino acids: CAISMDNVATEAFF. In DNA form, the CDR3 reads TGTGCCATCAGTATGGACAATGTCGCGACTGAAGCTTTCTTT.

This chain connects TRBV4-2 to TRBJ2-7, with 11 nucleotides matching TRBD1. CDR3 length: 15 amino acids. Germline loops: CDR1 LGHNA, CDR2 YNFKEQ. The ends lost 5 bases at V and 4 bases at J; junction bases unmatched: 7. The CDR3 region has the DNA TGTGCCAGCAGCTACCGCGGACAGGGGGCGTACGAGCAGTACTTC. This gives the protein CASSYRGQGAYEQYF.

The CDR3 region is CSVLPGPNTGELFF. DNA of the CDR3: TGCAGCGTTTTACCGGGCCCCAACACCGGGGAGCTGTTTTTT. The gene calls are TRBV29-1 and TRBJ2-2; D gene uncertain. The CDR3 spans 14 residues. CDR1 is SQVTM and CDR2 is ANQGSEA in the germline V gene. Trimming left V 5 bases short and J 2 bases short, with 12 bases between.

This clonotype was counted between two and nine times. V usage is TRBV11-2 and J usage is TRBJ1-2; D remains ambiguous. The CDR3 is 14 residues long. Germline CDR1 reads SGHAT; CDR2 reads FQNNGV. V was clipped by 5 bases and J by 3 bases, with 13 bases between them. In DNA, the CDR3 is TGTGCCAGCAGCAATCCCCCACCCCACTATGGCTACACCTTC. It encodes CASSNPPPHYGYTF.

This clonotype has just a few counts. In nucleotides, the CDR3 is TGTGCCAGCTCACCCGGGACAGTCTATGGCTACACCTTC. As protein: CASSPGTVYGYTF. This chain uses TRBV18 with TRBJ1-2, with 7 bases fitting TRBD1. V lost 3 bases to trimming and J lost 4 bases; unmatched junction nucleotides: 2. The length of the CDR3 is 13 residues. CDR1 and CDR2 from the germline V gene are KGHSH and LQKENI.

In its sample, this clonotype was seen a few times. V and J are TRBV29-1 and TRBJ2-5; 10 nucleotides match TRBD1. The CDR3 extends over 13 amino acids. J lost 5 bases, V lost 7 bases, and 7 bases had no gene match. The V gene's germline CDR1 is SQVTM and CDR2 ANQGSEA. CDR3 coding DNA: TGCAGCGCGACAGGGGGCAGCGGGGAGACCCAGTACTTC. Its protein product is CSATGGSGETQYF.

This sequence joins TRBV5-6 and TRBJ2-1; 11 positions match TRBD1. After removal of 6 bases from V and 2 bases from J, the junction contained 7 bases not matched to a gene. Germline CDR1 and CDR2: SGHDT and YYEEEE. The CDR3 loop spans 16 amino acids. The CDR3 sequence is CASNTPGQGAYNEQFF. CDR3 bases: TGTGCCAGCAACACGCCGGGACAGGGGGCCTACAATGAGCAGTTCTTC.

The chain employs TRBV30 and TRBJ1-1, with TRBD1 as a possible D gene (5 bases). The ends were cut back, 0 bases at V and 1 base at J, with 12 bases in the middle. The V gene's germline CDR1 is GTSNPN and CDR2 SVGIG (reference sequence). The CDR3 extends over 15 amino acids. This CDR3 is CAWSVGPGENTEAFF. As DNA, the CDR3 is TGTGCCTGGAGTGTAGGTCCGGGGGAGAACACTGAAGCTTTCTTT.